Below, 15 T cell receptor beta chains from the same sample are listed, as sequenced in a study of T-cell reconstitution after alpha-beta-depleted transplantation in children. Preparation of the TCRbeta library used unique molecular identifiers. MiXCR was run by TCRdb on the PCR reads, yielding one entry per CDR3 protein. The table records around 960,000 distinct CDR3 sequences, about 31% of them present only once. The material was PBMCs, mostly from graft donor cells, obtained 360 days after TCRalphabeta/CD19-depleted stem cell transplant. These receptors were obtained from a boy less than two years old who had a stem cell transplant for SCID, so the T cells may come from the graft donor.

The chain couples TRBV12-3 or TRBV12-4 to TRBJ2-1, with D possibly being TRBD1 (6 bases). This CDR3 has 14 amino acids. Trimming stripped 6 bases from V and 10 bases from J, with 19 bases between. CDR3 DNA: TGTGCCAGCAGCGAGCACAGGGCTCGAAGCGAGCAGTTCTTC. Protein product: CASSEHRARSEQFF.

The CDR3 nucleotides read TGTGCCAGCAGTGGGACCTACTCCTACGAGCAGTACTTC. It translates to CASSGTYSYEQYF. J is TRBJ2-7 and V is TRBV2; no firm D call. CDR3 length: 13 amino acids. CDR1 is SNHLY and CDR2 is FYNNEI in the germline V gene. The ends were cut back, 4 bases at V and 0 bases at J, with 7 bases in the middle.

The sample holds a few counts of this clonotype. The V and J genes are TRBV2 and TRBJ2-7; D unresolved. CDR3 length equals 13 residues. Germline V CDR1 and CDR2: SNHLY, FYNNEI. With 2 bases removed from V and 2 bases from J, the gap between germline ends came to 7 bases. CDR3 coding DNA: TGTGCCAGCAGTGAATTAAGGCCCTACGAGCAGTACTTC. It specifies CASSELRPYEQYF. Looking up the rest from reference TRBV2 and TRBJ2-7 gives the full variable domain: EPEVTQTPSHQVTQMGQEVILRCVPISNHLYFYWYRQILGQKVEFLVSFYNNEISEKSEIFDDQFSVERPDGSNFTLKIRSTKLEDSAMYFCASSELRPYEQYFGPGTRLTVT.

This clonotype was seen more than once but under ten times. The chain uses TRBV9 and TRBJ2-4, with 10 nucleotides matching TRBD1. With V trimmed by 0 bases and J by 6 bases, 12 bases remained unmatched. The CDR3 length is 18 residues. The germline V gene encodes CDR1 SGDLS and CDR2 YYNGEE. The CDR3 spells CASSVGPPGQGTGNIQYF. The CDR3 DNA reads as TGTGCCAGCAGCGTAGGGCCCCCGGGACAGGGGACAGGAAACATTCAGTACTTC. Using reference TRBV9 and TRBJ2-4 for the parts outside the CDR3, the full variable domain is DSGVTQTPKHLITATGQRVTLRCSPRSGDLSVYWYQQSLDQGLQFLIQYYNGEERAKGNILERFSAQQFPDLHSELNLSSLELGDSALYFCASSVGPPGQGTGNIQYFGAGTRLSVL.

This clonotype was counted between two and nine times. The chain has TRBV12-3 or TRBV12-4 and TRBJ2-7, with 7 bases lining up with TRBD1. Trimming removed 5 bases from V and 5 bases from J; junction bases left unmatched: 12. There are 15 residues in the CDR3. The chain's CDR3 is CASSPPGQKVHEQYF. CDR3 bases: TGTGCCAGCAGTCCACCGGGACAGAAAGTCCACGAGCAGTACTTC.

The genes are TRBV12-3 or TRBV12-4 and TRBJ2-3; D may correspond to TRBD1 or TRBD2 (5 bases each). CDR3 length equals 15 residues. V shed 6 bases and J shed 1 base, with 14 bases lying between them. CDR3 in amino acids: CASSPEGFRTDTQYF. In nucleotides, the CDR3 is TGTGCCAGCAGCCCCGAGGGGTTCCGCACAGATACGCAGTATTTT.

This clonotype has only a few counts. V is TRBV5-1 and J is TRBJ2-7; D is ambiguous. The CDR3 length is 14 residues. The germline gives CDR1 SGHRS, CDR2 YFSETQ. Trimming shortened V by 4 bases and J by 0 bases, and 11 bases separated the two germline ends. The CDR3 sequence: CASSGSSVSYEQYF. CDR3 in DNA: TGCGCCAGCAGCGGTTCGTCGGTCTCCTACGAGCAGTACTTC.

The count of this clonotype is one. V is TRBV12-3 or TRBV12-4 and J is TRBJ2-1; D is undetermined. Between the trimmed V and J ends, which lost 5 bases and 10 bases, there was a span of 24 bases. The CDR3 has 16 amino acids. The CDR3 DNA follows: TGTGCCAGCAGTCCCCCAGCTTTAAGTATAGGAAGGGAGCAGTTCTTC. Protein sequence: CASSPPALSIGREQFF.

The genes are TRBV6-1 and TRBJ2-3, with 10 nucleotides matching TRBD1. CDR3 length equals 15 residues. Germline CDR1 is MNHNS and CDR2 is SASEGT. V gave up 6 bases and J gave up 4 bases; unmatched junction bases: 7. CDR3 in DNA: TGTGCCAGCAGCGCGACAGGGGGCAGGGCAGATACGCAGTATTTT. Its translation: CASSATGGRADTQYF.

This clonotype was counted once. The chain combines TRBV7-6 with TRBJ1-4, with 10 nucleotides matching TRBD1. The V segment lost 0 bases and the J segment 7 bases; nucleotides outside the gene matches: 5. Germline V gives CDR1 SGHVS, CDR2 FNYEAQ. The length of the CDR3 is 16 residues. The CDR3 bases are TGTGCCAGCAGCTTAGCGGGGACAGGGGCGATTGAAAAACTGTTTTTT. This translates into CASSLAGTGAIEKLFF.

This chain connects TRBV28 to TRBJ2-3; D remains unclear. Germline V lookup: CDR1 MDHEN, CDR2 SYDVKM. Between the trimmed V and J ends, which lost 7 bases and 4 bases, there was a span of 6 bases. CDR3 length: 11 residues. The CDR3 bases are TGTGCCAGCAAAAACCCAGATACGCAGTATTTT. Encoded protein: CASKNPDTQYF.

This clonotype was counted only a few times. DNA for the CDR3: TGTGCCAGCAGTTCCCGACAGGGGGCGCGACCCGGGGAGCTGTTTTTT. Translated, it gives CASSSRQGARPGELFF. The chain joins TRBV28 to TRBJ2-2; 10 positions match TRBD1. This CDR3 region has 16 residues. Germline lookup yields CDR1 MDHEN and CDR2 SYDVKM. V shed 4 bases and J 6 bases; nucleotides not matched to a gene: 8. Full variable domain (missing parts from reference TRBV28 and TRBJ2-2): DVKVTQSSRYLVKRTGEKVFLECVQDMDHENMFWYRQDPGLGLRLIYFSYDVKMKEKGDIPEGYSVSREKKERFSLILESASTNQTSMYLCASSSRQGARPGELFFGEGSRLTVL.

The chain carries TRBV7-2 and TRBJ2-3; TRBD2 matches 9 bases. V gave up 5 bases and J gave up 5 bases; unmatched junction bases: 8. This CDR3 has 15 amino acids. In germline, CDR1 is SGHTA, CDR2 FQGNSA. CDR3 nucleotide sequence: TGTGCCAGCAGCCTAATAGCGGGGGTTGGAGATACGCAGTATTTT. Its protein product is CASSLIAGVGDTQYF.

This chain connects TRBV12-3 or TRBV12-4 to TRBJ1-6, with D possibly being TRBD1 (6 bases). The CDR3 loop spans 14 amino acids. V lost 5 bases and J 4 bases, leaving 9 bases between the germline ends. CDR3 DNA: TGTGCCAGCAGTGGAGGACAGTATAATTCACCCCTCCACTTT. Translation: CASSGGQYNSPLHF.

The J gene is TRBJ2-1, the V gene TRBV18; no clear D. This CDR3 is 14 amino acids long. CDR1 is KGHSH, CDR2 LQKENI, per germline. V shed 2 bases and J shed 2 bases, with 7 bases lying between them. The CDR3 nucleotides are TGTGCCAGCTCACCATCCACAACCTACAATGAGCAGTTCTTC. This gives the protein CASSPSTTYNEQFF.